These 8 T cell receptor beta chains share one sample of origin, sequenced in a study of regulatory T cells in long-lasting Graves disease. Both iRepertoire HTBI primers and Arm-PCR of CDR3 regions were used to build the TCR beta libraries. TCRdb re-derived calls from the multiplex PCR reads in MiXCR, one entry per CDR3 protein. Of about 340,000 distinct CDR3 sequences in the sample, about 20% are singletons; the top ten hold 29%. Time point specified: persistent/refractory GD, antithyroid drugs over 5 years with positive TRAb. RNA from PBMCs was the source of the TCR library. The sequences come from peripheral blood mononuclear cells (PBMCs), collected when the disease was refractory, from a patient treated with antithyroid drugs. These TCRs come from a female donor with Graves disease.

This clonotype was seen ten or more times. The chain combines TRBV27 with TRBJ1-5, with 10 bases matching TRBD1. J was trimmed by 7 bases and V by 6 bases; bases with no gene match: 6. This CDR3 comprises 14 residues. Germline CDR1 MNHEY, CDR2 SMNVEV (reference sequence). CDR3 nucleotide sequence: TGTGCCAGCAGCCTCGGGACAGGGGTGCAGCCCCAGCATTTT. This codes for CASSLGTGVQPQHF.

This clonotype was detected many times. The CDR3, as DNA: TGTGCCAGCTCACCACAGGGGAGGTTGCACGAGCAGTACTTC. This encodes CASSPQGRLHEQYF. The chain couples TRBV18 to TRBJ2-7; a weak D match, TRBD2 (6 bases). V was clipped by 1 base and J by 5 bases, with 12 bases between them. The CDR3 runs 14 residues. CDR1 and CDR2 from the germline V gene are KGHSH and LQKENI.

This clonotype was counted at least ten times. J is TRBJ1-2 and V is TRBV30; D gene uncertain. Deletions cut 0 bases from V and 4 bases from J, with 6 bases between. The CDR3 sequence is 12 residues long. Germline CDR1 and CDR2: GTSNPN and SVGIG (reference sequence). The CDR3 coding sequence is TGTGCCTGGAGTGTTTATCCCTATGGCTACACCTTC. Encoded protein: CAWSVYPYGYTF.

A remark on this clonotype: A much larger clone lies a single base off, so this may be a read error. J is TRBJ1-5 and V is TRBV28; TRBD1 is a possible D gene (5 bases). The length of the CDR3 is 16 residues. Germline CDR1 reads MDHEN; CDR2 reads SYDVKM. Here the CDR3 DNA reads TGTGCCAGCGGTTTTCCTTCAGGGAATTCCAATCAGCCCCAGCATTTT. Encoded protein: CASGFPSGNSNQPQHF.

This clonotype was detected ten times or more. The V gene is TRBV6-1, the J gene TRBJ1-5, with TRBD1 matching 8 bases. The CDR3 contains 14 residues. V was clipped by 8 bases and J by 5 bases; unmatched bases: 8. Per the germline V gene, CDR1 is MNHNS and CDR2 is SASEGT. CDR3 amino acids: CASRPDRGYQPQHF. CDR3 nucleotides: TGTGCCAGCCGACCTGACAGGGGATATCAGCCCCAGCATTTT.

The V call is TRBV5-6, the J call TRBJ1-1, with D uncertain. Germline V gene lookup returns CDR1 SGHDT and CDR2 YYEEEE. The V end lost 3 bases, the J end lost 4 bases, and 10 bases lay between the germline ends. The CDR3 sequence is 13 residues long. The CDR3 sequence: CASSSGLGTEAFF. DNA for the CDR3: TGTGCCAGCAGCTCGGGGTTGGGCACTGAAGCTTTCTTT. The full variable domain, rest sourced from reference TRBV5-6 and TRBJ1-1, is DAGVTQSPTHLIKTRGQQVTLRCSPKSGHDTVSWYQQALGQGPQFIFQYYEEEERQRGNFPDRFSGHQFPNYSSELNVNALLLGDSALYLCASSSGLGTEAFFGQGTRLTVV.

This clonotype has a handful of counts. V gene TRBV7-9 combines with J gene TRBJ1-2; possible D gene TRBD1, 6 bases. There are 14 residues in the CDR3. Per germline, CDR1 SEHNR and CDR2 FQNEAQ (reference sequence). The germline V and J ends were trimmed by 3 bases and 5 bases, with 13 bases remaining between them. CDR3 loop: CASSFSGAGYGYTF. As DNA, the CDR3 is TGTGCCAGCAGCTTCTCGGGGGCTGGGTATGGCTACACCTTC.

V usage is TRBV12-3 or TRBV12-4 and J usage is TRBJ1-4, with no clear D. Trimming cost V 1 base and J 7 bases, with 13 bases left between them. CDR3 length: 15 amino acids. This CDR3 reads CASSLEAPRGEKLFF. The CDR3 coding sequence is TGTGCCAGCAGTTTAGAGGCGCCCCGTGGTGAAAAACTGTTTTTT.